The sequence of this T cell receptor (beta chain) was determined in a study of blood T cell repertoires in COVID-19. Study as a whole: Some COVID-19 samples were acute and others convalescent; all came from the United States, Italy and Spain. T cells, B-cell-depleted T cells, or PBMCs provided the cDNA or gDNA that served as material.

As originally analysed: Scientists estimated how many nucleated cells there were by amplifying reference gene primers. Using immunoSEQ multiplex PCR, the repertoire was profiled, and TCRdb retains in-frame clones only, with some absent. V and J calls and clone size follow that table, whereas D and trimming were derived from the DNA. The table shows around 250,000 clones, with about four fifths occurring only once. The receptor's source is a woman between 18 and 30 years old with acute or convalescent COVID-19. Material for sequencing was peripheral blood.

The CDR3 bases are TGTGCCATCAGTGGACAGGAAAGCAATCAGCCCCAGCATTTT. Its protein is CAISGQESNQPQHF. The V and J genes are TRBV10-3 and TRBJ1-5; tentatively, D is TRBD1 (6 bases). Germline loops: CDR1 ENHRY, CDR2 SYGVKD. CDR3 length equals 14 residues. V lost 4 bases to trimming and J lost 1 base, with 8 bases between them.